This TCR beta chain was obtained from a study of PD-1 blockade in mismatch repair-deficient tumors (dated by TCRdb to 2016 to 2017). Regarding the research as a whole: Between September 2013 and September 2016, the trial enrolled about 93 consecutive patients with about twelve mismatch repair-deficient cancer types, every one of whom had been previously treated and was progressing. Tumor-associated T cell clones in the peripheral blood of patients responding to PD-1 blockade were tracked using deep sequencing of TCR CDR3 regions.

Study-level results and caveats: After pembrolizumab, tumor-resident clones, which were often undetectable in blood before treatment, expanded rapidly and then contracted, generally ahead of radiologic responses.

This clone was seen a single time. The antigen it binds to is not known. No much larger clonotype is one base removed from it; base qualities were not supplied. Mismatch repair deficiency in every enrolled patient was established by polymerase chain reaction or immunohistochemistry. TCR sequencing was carried out for a few patients who responded to pembrolizumab therapy. In the phase II trial, pembrolizumab PD-1 blockade was tested prospectively in advanced mismatch repair-deficient cancers, no matter which tissue of origin the cancers came from. Serial peripheral blood T cell samples were collected before and at multiple times after starting PD-1 blockade. Blood sampling time points were reported as weeks after the first dose of pembrolizumab. The library was generated by the immunoSEQ multiplex PCR assay. The source is immuneACCESS, and TCRdb retained only in-frame sequences with V and J called. Part of the clones is not carried over; for the studies checked, unresolved V genes explain less than half of this, and the remainder is unexplained. The table for this sample lists 100,000 to 150,000 clones; 88% of them were counted only once. Approximately 12% of the sample is in the top ten clones.

Including cysteine and phenylalanine, the CDR3 has 15 amino acids. Only the CDR3 DNA is retained, 45 bases long and in frame from the first base. Trimming at the junction amounts to 4 bases on V and 1 base on J, and the germline ends lie 14 bases apart. CDR1 and CDR2, per the germline V gene, are SGHDT and YYEEEE. Here the sequenced sample was peripheral blood, taken 70 to 73 weeks after starting pembrolizumab. The rearrangement joined TRBV5-6 to TRBJ1-1; TRBD1 is possibly the D segment (5 matching bases). This clonotype was obtained from an adult with mismatch repair-deficient cancer. The DNA reads TGTGCCAGCAGCGGCATGAAGGGGCCGAACACTGAAGCTTTCTTT. This yields the protein CASSGMKGPNTEAFF. The CDR3, completed at both ends by the reference TRBV5-6 and TRBJ1-1 genes, gives the full variable domain DAGVTQSPTHLIKTRGQQVTLRCSPKSGHDTVSWYQQALGQGPQFIFQYYEEEERQRGNFPDRFSGHQFPNYSSELNVNALLLGDSALYLCASSGMKGPNTEAFFGQGTRLTVV.